This TCR beta chain came from a study of T cell clonotyping in hematopoietic cell transplantation. Background on the study: Pretransplant recipient samples were taken after cytoreduction.

Time point of the sample: recipient sample about 28 days before transplant, after cytoreduction. To note about this clone: As yet, its antigen is unknown.

The method was immunoSEQ multiplex PCR; TCRdb's version includes in-frame clones alone and lacks a portion of them. The sample includes 25,000 to 30,000 clones, roughly 84% seen only once; the top ten take around 1.8%. Broader study findings: At the given depth, recipient repertoires were over 95% de novo clonotypes. No sorting was done, leaving CD4 and CD8 contributions mixed.

This CDR3 spans 13 amino acids. V lost 4 bases and J 2 bases, leaving 6 bases between the germline ends. The germline gives CDR1 ENHRY, CDR2 SYGVKD. This chain joins TRBV10-3 and TRBJ1-3; D not resolved. The TCR comes from a middle-aged man with acute myeloid leukemia. Some clones in this sample may be carry-over from other donors' samples. The material was peripheral blood mononuclear cells, obtained before stem cell transplant. CDR3 nucleotides: TGTGCCATCAGTGGTCAAGCTGGAAACACCATATATTTT. Its protein is CAISGQAGNTIYF.